This TCR beta chain was found in a study of shared clonotypes between healthy human individuals. Overall study findings and caveats: Naive subsets usually exceeded memory subsets in estimated richness. An effect of sequencing depth on clonotype sharing among donors was expected.

Splitting of each subset's genomic DNA was done evenly across several immunoSEQ plates. Repertoires were generated with immunoSEQ multiplex PCR, while TCRdb's copy carries only in-frame clones and drops some. The sample holds fewer than 3 million clones, 80% to 95% seen once. About this clone itself: The antigen is unknown.

The CDR3 loop spans 13 amino acids. V gave up 4 bases and J gave up 6 bases; unmatched junction bases: 3. Germline V gene data show CDR1 as SGHRS and CDR2 as YFSETQ. The genes are TRBV5-1 and TRBJ2-2; 7 bases align to TRBD1. The sequence was collected from a man younger than 35 in good health. Some clones in this sample may be carry-over from other donors' samples. The sequenced sample was naive CD4+ T cells from PBMCs. Stated subset: CD45RA+ positively selected. The CDR3 here is CASSRDSPGELFF. The CDR3 DNA is TGCGCCAGCAGCCGGGACAGTCCCGGGGAGCTGTTTTTT.